These 25 T cell receptor beta chains were sequenced from one sample in a study of shared clonotypes between healthy human individuals. The method was immunoSEQ multiplex PCR; TCRdb's version includes in-frame clones alone and lacks a portion of them. The sample carries roughly 1,800,000 clones, around 96% recorded once. The naive CD8 subset, CD45RO-negative cells positively selected for CCR7, excluded terminally differentiated effector memory CD45RA+ cells. The sequencing sample was made of naive CD8+ T cells sorted from blood. Receptors were obtained from a man between 18 and 35 years old in good health.

This rearrangement joins TRBV11-2 to TRBJ2-1, with D hard to call. Germline CDR1 reads SGHAT; CDR2 reads FQNNGV. V was cut by 2 bases and J by 0 bases, with 8 bases left in between. CDR3 length: 15 residues. The CDR3 region is CASSLTQHSYNEQFF. The CDR3 coding sequence is TGTGCCAGCAGCTTAACCCAGCACTCCTACAATGAGCAGTTCTTC.

The V call is TRBV9, the J call TRBJ1-6; 7 bases align to TRBD1. This CDR3 comprises 18 residues. Per germline, CDR1 SGDLS and CDR2 YYNGEE. Trimming removed 4 bases from V and 0 bases from J; junction bases left unmatched: 10. Here the CDR3 DNA reads TGTGCCAGCAGCCACCCAACAGGGGTAAGCTCCTATAATTCACCCCTCCACTTT. Encoded protein: CASSHPTGVSSYNSPLHF.

The chain recombines TRBV11-2 with TRBJ1-1; 8 bases agree with TRBD1. CDR3 length equals 14 residues. V dropped 11 bases and J dropped 0; count of bases not matched to a gene: 8. CDR1 is SGHAT and CDR2 is FQNNGV in the germline V gene. The CDR3 reads CASDRENMNTEAFF. DNA for the CDR3: TGTGCCTCGGACAGGGAGAACATGAACACTGAAGCTTTCTTT.

V gene TRBV6-5 combines with J gene TRBJ2-5; D call uncertain. CDR3 length: 12 amino acids. Deletions cut 6 bases from V and 4 bases from J, with 9 bases between. In germline, CDR1 is MNHEY, CDR2 SVGAGI. This CDR3 reads CASRGYGETQYF. The CDR3 region has the DNA TGTGCCAGCAGGGGCTACGGAGAGACCCAGTACTTC.

The chain is built from TRBV19 and TRBJ1-1; tentatively, D is TRBD1 (5 bases). The germline V gene encodes CDR1 LNHDA and CDR2 SQIVND (reference sequence). This CDR3 is built from 15 residues. Trimming removed 8 bases at V and 0 bases at J, with 16 bases between. The CDR3 spells CASVGTATMNTEAFF. The DNA for the CDR3 is TGTGCCAGTGTAGGGACCGCGACTATGAACACTGAAGCTTTCTTT.

The rearrangement uses TRBV27 and TRBJ2-5, with 8 bases aligning to TRBD2. Germline CDR1 and CDR2: MNHEY and SMNVEV (reference sequence). CDR3 length equals 17 residues. The ends lost 5 bases at V and 0 bases at J; junction bases unmatched: 11. The CDR3 DNA follows: TGTGCCAGCAGTCCCCTACGCGTTAGCGGGGACCAAGAGACCCAGTACTTC. Its translation: CASSPLRVSGDQETQYF.

The J gene is TRBJ2-1, the V gene TRBV10-2, with no clear D. The germline CDR1 and CDR2 sequences are WSHSY and SAAADI. The CDR3 is 15 residues long. Deletions cut 0 bases from V and 8 bases from J, with 14 bases between. The CDR3 DNA reads TGCGCCAGCAGTGAGTCCCAGTCATCTTGCGATGAGCAGTTCTTC. It encodes CASSESQSSCDEQFF.

The J gene is TRBJ1-2, the V gene TRBV28; 8 bases are shared with TRBD1. V dropped 3 bases and J dropped 3; count of bases not matched to a gene: 3. Germline values: CDR1 MDHEN, CDR2 SYDVKM. This CDR3 comprises 14 residues. The CDR3 spells CASSLAGGYYGYTF. CDR3 DNA sequence: TGTGCCAGCAGTTTGGCAGGGGGCTACTATGGCTACACCTTC.

V and J are TRBV18 and TRBJ1-4; D might be TRBD1 (5 bases). The CDR3 has 18 residues. CDR1 and CDR2 (germline): KGHSH, LQKENI. Deletions cut 2 bases from V and 2 bases from J, with 18 bases between. The CDR3 reads CASSPTEAGWLTNEKLFF. The CDR3 DNA follows: TGTGCCAGCTCACCAACTGAGGCAGGGTGGTTGACTAATGAAAAACTGTTTTTT.

This chain joins TRBV4-3 and TRBJ2-2; 10 positions match TRBD1. Trimming at V came to 4 bases and at J to 6 bases, leaving 8 bases not matched to a gene. This CDR3 comprises 16 residues. The germline V gene encodes CDR1 LGHNA and CDR2 YSLEER. The CDR3 is CASSPSRDRGSGELFF. The CDR3 DNA reads TGCGCCAGCAGCCCTTCCCGGGACAGGGGTTCCGGGGAGCTGTTTTTT.

Here the CDR3 DNA reads TGCGCCAGCACACCTGATGGGTTACAGAACACCGGGGAGCTGTTTTTT. It codes for CASTPDGLQNTGELFF. This chain connects TRBV5-1 to TRBJ2-2; D unclear. Germline V lookup: CDR1 SGHRS, CDR2 YFSETQ. Trimming took 6 bases from V and 1 from J, leaving 16 bases between them. CDR3 length: 16 residues.

J is TRBJ2-1 and V is TRBV7-6; 7 bases match TRBD2. The ends lost 4 bases at V and 4 bases at J; junction bases unmatched: 7. Germline values: CDR1 SGHVS, CDR2 FNYEAQ. This CDR3 spans 15 amino acids. DNA for the CDR3: TGTGCCAGCAGCTCCTCCCTGGGGGGGTACAATGAGCAGTTCTTC. Protein: CASSSSLGGYNEQFF.

The rearrangement links TRBV4-1 to TRBJ2-2; TRBD1 or TRBD2 may be the D gene (5 bases each). Germline-derived CDR1 and CDR2 are MGHRA and YSYEKL. Trimming shortened V by 3 bases and J by 1 base, and 12 bases separated the two germline ends. The CDR3 runs to 16 residues. DNA for the CDR3: TGCGCCAGCAGCCATCCCTCGGGGCAGAACACCGGGGAGCTGTTTTTT. Encoded protein: CASSHPSGQNTGELFF.

The chain recombines TRBV11-2 with TRBJ1-6; TRBD1 is a possible D gene (6 bases). Trimming pared 5 bases from V and 9 bases from J, leaving 11 bases between. There are 13 residues in the CDR3. CDR1 is SGHAT, CDR2 FQNNGV, per germline. The CDR3 spells CASSTGLGSPLHF. The DNA of the CDR3 is TGTGCCAGCAGCACAGGGCTGGGTTCACCCCTCCACTTT.

Note on this clone: The sample contains more than one DNA sequence encoding this CDR3. This CDR3 is CASSLGGTGYEQYF. In DNA, the CDR3 is TGCGCCAGCAGCTTGGGGGGGACAGGATACGAGCAGTACTTC. The chain recombines TRBV5-1 with TRBJ2-7; 8 nucleotides align to TRBD1. Germline CDR1 SGHRS, CDR2 YFSETQ. The CDR3 has 14 residues. With 0 bases clipped from V and 4 bases from J, the junction kept 3 bases outside the gene matches.

The V call is TRBV28, the J call TRBJ2-7, with 7 bases aligning to TRBD1. This CDR3 region has 16 residues. Germline loops: CDR1 MDHEN, CDR2 SYDVKM. Trimming removed 6 bases from V and 4 bases from J; junction bases left unmatched: 15. Here the CDR3 reads CASSPAPRTGAYEQYF. DNA for the CDR3: TGTGCCAGCAGCCCAGCCCCGAGGACAGGAGCTTACGAGCAGTACTTC.

The V and J genes are TRBV6-1 and TRBJ2-3, with 11 positions matching TRBD2. In germline, CDR1 is MNHNS, CDR2 SASEGT. V lost 3 bases, J lost 1 base, and 6 bases stayed unmatched. The length of the CDR3 is 17 residues. Here the CDR3 DNA reads TGTGCCAGCAGTGACGGGACTAGCGGACTCGGCACAGATACGCAGTATTTT. This gives the protein CASSDGTSGLGTDTQYF.

The V call is TRBV27, the J call TRBJ2-1; D possibly corresponds to TRBD1 (5 bases). Germline CDR1 is MNHEY and CDR2 is SMNVEV (reference sequence). V lost 5 bases to trimming and J lost 0 bases, with 14 bases between them. This CDR3 has 16 residues. The CDR3 nucleotides read TGTGCCAGCAGTCTAAGGGGCCCGAGCTCCTACAATGAGCAGTTCTTC. Translation gives CASSLRGPSSYNEQFF.

V usage is TRBV7-9 and J usage is TRBJ1-2; D is unclear. V was pared by 5 bases and J by 3 bases, with 10 bases between. Germline assignment: CDR1 SEHNR and CDR2 FQNEAQ (reference sequence). CDR3 length: 13 amino acids. CDR3: CASSRDSYYGYTF. The CDR3 region has the DNA TGTGCCAGCAGCCGAGACTCCTACTATGGCTACACCTTC. Complete variable domain (other parts from reference TRBV7-9 and TRBJ1-2): DTGVSQNPRHKITKRGQNVTFRCDPISEHNRLYWYRQTLGQGPEFLTYFQNEAQLEKSRLLSDRFSAERPKGSFSTLEIQRTEQGDSAMYLCASSRDSYYGYTFGSGTRLTVV.

This chain uses TRBV5-1 with TRBJ2-7; 10 bases map to TRBD1. Germline trimming cut 4 bases from V and 3 bases from J; bases unmatched to any gene: 10. The CDR3 contains 16 residues. The germline gives CDR1 SGHRS, CDR2 YFSETQ. For the CDR3, the DNA is TGCGCCAGCAGCGCCTCCGGGACAGGGGCTTACTACGAGCAGTACTTC. It translates to CASSASGTGAYYEQYF.

On this clone itself: The sample carries other DNA sequences with the same CDR3. The gene calls are TRBV5-1 and TRBJ2-2; D is ambiguous. Trimming pared 0 bases from V and 6 bases from J, leaving 3 bases between. Germline V CDR1 and CDR2: SGHRS, YFSETQ. This CDR3 has 12 amino acids. The DNA for the CDR3 is TGCGCCAGCAGCTTGGTCCCCGGGGAGCTGTTTTTT. It translates to CASSLVPGELFF.

V gene TRBV5-6 combines with J gene TRBJ1-6; D ambiguous. Trimming cost V 4 bases and J 8 bases, with 16 bases left between them. This CDR3 region has 15 residues. CDR1 is SGHDT and CDR2 is YYEEEE in the germline V gene. CDR3 sequence (DNA): TGTGCCAGCAGCCCGACTACAAGGATGGATTCACCCCTCCACTTT. Encoded protein: CASSPTTRMDSPLHF.

This chain links TRBV7-9 with TRBJ1-2, with no clear D. CDR3 length: 15 residues. Germline V gene sequence: CDR1 SEHNR, CDR2 FQNEAQ (reference sequence). V lost 8 bases to trimming and J lost 4 bases, with 20 bases between them. The CDR3 protein is CASQSIRFNFYGYTF. The CDR3 DNA reads as TGTGCCAGCCAAAGCATACGCTTCAACTTCTATGGCTACACCTTC.

The genes are TRBV2 and TRBJ2-6, with D possibly matching TRBD2 (5 bases). Looked up from germline, CDR1 is SNHLY and CDR2 is FYNNEI. With 1 base removed from V and 2 bases from J, the gap between germline ends came to 6 bases. The CDR3 totals 15 residues. The CDR3 nucleotides read TGTGCCAGCAGTGAAGTGAGGGCTGGGGCCAACGTCCTGACTTTC. This sequence encodes CASSEVRAGANVLTF.

The chain couples TRBV4-3 to TRBJ1-4, with D possibly matching TRBD1 (6 bases). Trimming stripped 3 bases from V and 0 bases from J, with 14 bases between. There are 17 residues in the CDR3. Germline-derived CDR1 and CDR2 are LGHNA and YSLEER. The CDR3 sequence: CASSQEERQATNEKLFF. CDR3 bases: TGCGCCAGCAGCCAGGAGGAAAGACAGGCAACTAATGAAAAACTGTTTTTT.